Listed below are T cell receptor beta chains from one sample, sequenced in a study of human CD8 memory T cell subsets. TCRdb re-called the 5' RACE reads and shows each CDR3 protein once, DNA omitted. This repertoire comprises several thousand distinct CDR3 sequences; its ten largest clones make up 18%. Sequencing was carried out using CD8+ T cells from PBMCs. The source is a human donor in good health. Each CDR3 is given with its conserved first and last residue. Only some rows state a clone size, as once, few, many or a class for expanded clones.

J gene,clone size,V gene,CDR3 protein
TRBJ1-6,.,TRBV7-8,CASSPGQGNSPLHF
TRBJ1-5,.,TRBV11-2,CASSSSFNQPQHF
TRBJ2-1,medium-sized,TRBV20-1,CSARSPGEREQFF
TRBJ1-1,.,TRBV29-1,CSVAPGDASFEAFF
TRBJ2-3,.,TRBV20-1,CSARAEREQLTDTQYF
TRBJ2-5,.,TRBV15,CATSRDPLLDREGETQYF
TRBJ1-2,.,TRBV12-3/TRBV12-4,CASSLFGGYGYTF
TRBJ2-2,.,TRBV7-2,CASSLDWSNTGELFF
TRBJ1-2,medium-sized,TRBV11-2,CASSLDLTAYGYTF
TRBJ1-1,medium-sized,TRBV18,CASSQGAGNTEAFF
TRBJ1-1,.,TRBV30,CAWERGNTEAFF
TRBJ1-2,.,TRBV30,CAWRGTDGYTF
TRBJ2-2,.,TRBV4-1,CASSQSGGASGELFF
TRBJ2-7,medium-sized,TRBV5-1,CASSLLDSYEQYF
TRBJ1-4,.,TRBV5-1,CASSSLLGEKLFF
TRBJ1-1,.,TRBV6-6,CASSWGEGAATEAFF
TRBJ1-5,.,TRBV4-2,CASSQGGTSNQPQHF
TRBJ2-2,.,TRBV13,CASSPGTDGTGELFF
TRBJ2-1,.,TRBV6-1,CASSSPGQAPISSYNEQFF
TRBJ2-7,.,TRBV9,CASSTGLAGSSYEQYF
TRBJ1-1,medium-sized,TRBV19,CASSIGRNTEAFF
TRBJ2-3,.,TRBV7-9,CASLSSGRLTDTQYF
TRBJ2-1,.,TRBV4-1,CASSQDYAPNEQFF
TRBJ2-5,large,TRBV28,CASSLLGTGGSRETQYF
TRBJ2-1,.,TRBV5-6,CASSLGLAGGPLTYNEQFF
TRBJ2-5,.,TRBV2,CASKDRGLETQYF
TRBJ1-2,medium-sized,TRBV6-5,CASSRQGGSNGYTF
TRBJ2-1,.,TRBV7-9,CASSGGGRAHEQFF
TRBJ1-1,.,TRBV20-1,CSRTTRGRKAFF